Listed below are T cell receptor beta chains from one sample, sequenced in a study of T cell clones after liver transplantation. The repertoire was sequenced with immunoSEQ multiplex PCR; TCRdb's copy has only in-frame clones and lacks some. The sample gives 50,000 to 70,000 clones, around two thirds of which show up once; approximately 2.6% is in the top ten. The source was CD4+ T cells from blood, collected at the roughly 15-month timepoint. Receptors were obtained from a human patient who received a liver transplant. Some of the T cells may derive from the graft donor. Each CDR3 is given with its conserved first and last residue. Each record gives: J gene, V gene, clone size, D gene, CDR3 protein, CDR3 DNA. D genes are given only for firm matches. Size is stated for part of the rows, as once, few or many counts, or as a class when the clone is expanded.

>TRBJ2-1|TRBV5-1|-|TRBD2
CASSSIAGGSYNEQFF
TGCGCCAGCAGCTCAATAGCGGGAGGCTCCTACAATGAGCAGTTCTTC
>TRBJ2-5|TRBV30|-|TRBD2
CAWSAPGTSKHF
TGTGCCTGGAGTGCCCCCGGGACTAGCAAGCACTTC
>TRBJ1-4|TRBV4-1|-|TRBD1
CASSPGTGFPLREKLFF
TGCGCCAGCAGCCCCGGGACAGGGTTTCCCCTCCGTGAAAAACTGTTTTTT
>TRBJ1-2|TRBV30|once|-
CAWSRDYGYTF
TGTGCCTGGAGTAGGGACTATGGCTACACCTTC
>TRBJ2-1|TRBV19|few|-
CASREDRFDEQFF
TGTGCCAGTAGGGAGGATAGGTTCGATGAGCAGTTCTTC
>TRBJ2-6|TRBV28|-|-
CASSQVGDGYSGANVLTF
TGTGCCAGCAGCCAAGTAGGGGACGGATATTCTGGGGCCAACGTCCTGACTTTC
>TRBJ2-1|TRBV9|-|-
CASSVGDSSYNEQFF
TGTGCCAGCAGCGTAGGAGACAGCTCCTACAATGAGCAGTTCTTC
>TRBJ2-2|TRBV9|once|TRBD2
CASSVVASGRRRATGELFF
TGTGCCAGCAGCGTAGTGGCTAGCGGGAGGAGGCGCGCCACCGGGGAGCTGTTTTTT
>TRBJ2-2|TRBV6-5|few|TRBD2
CASRTAGGTGELFF
TGTGCCAGCAGGACCGCCGGGGGGACCGGGGAGCTGTTTTTT
>TRBJ1-5|TRBV30|-|-
CAWSVSNQPQHF
TGTGCCTGGAGCGTTAGCAATCAGCCCCAGCATTTT
>TRBJ1-3|TRBV5-6|-|-
CASSLQISGGNTIYF
TGTGCCAGCAGCTTGCAGATCTCTGGAGGAAACACCATATATTTT
>TRBJ1-2|TRBV11-2|-|-
CASSLDRGKGWGYTF
TGTGCCAGCAGCTTAGATCGGGGAAAGGGTTGGGGCTACACCTTC
>TRBJ2-5|TRBV27|-|TRBD1
CASSSPGQGPETQYF
TGTGCCAGCAGTTCCCCCGGACAGGGTCCAGAGACCCAGTACTTC
>TRBJ2-5|TRBV28|-|TRBD2
CASSSTTSGVIQETQYF
TGTGCCAGCAGTTCAACGACTAGCGGGGTAATCCAAGAGACCCAGTACTTC
>TRBJ2-4|TRBV15|-|-
CATSRGRENIQYF
TGTGCCACCAGCAGAGGACGGGAAAACATTCAGTACTTC
>TRBJ2-2|TRBV7-9|-|TRBD1
CASSLIPVGTGPGELFF
TGTGCCAGCAGCTTAATCCCTGTCGGGACAGGGCCCGGGGAGCTGTTTTTT
>TRBJ2-5|TRBV19|-|TRBD1
CASSSQGLGQETQYF
TGTGCCAGTAGTTCACAGGGGTTGGGGCAAGAGACCCAGTACTTC